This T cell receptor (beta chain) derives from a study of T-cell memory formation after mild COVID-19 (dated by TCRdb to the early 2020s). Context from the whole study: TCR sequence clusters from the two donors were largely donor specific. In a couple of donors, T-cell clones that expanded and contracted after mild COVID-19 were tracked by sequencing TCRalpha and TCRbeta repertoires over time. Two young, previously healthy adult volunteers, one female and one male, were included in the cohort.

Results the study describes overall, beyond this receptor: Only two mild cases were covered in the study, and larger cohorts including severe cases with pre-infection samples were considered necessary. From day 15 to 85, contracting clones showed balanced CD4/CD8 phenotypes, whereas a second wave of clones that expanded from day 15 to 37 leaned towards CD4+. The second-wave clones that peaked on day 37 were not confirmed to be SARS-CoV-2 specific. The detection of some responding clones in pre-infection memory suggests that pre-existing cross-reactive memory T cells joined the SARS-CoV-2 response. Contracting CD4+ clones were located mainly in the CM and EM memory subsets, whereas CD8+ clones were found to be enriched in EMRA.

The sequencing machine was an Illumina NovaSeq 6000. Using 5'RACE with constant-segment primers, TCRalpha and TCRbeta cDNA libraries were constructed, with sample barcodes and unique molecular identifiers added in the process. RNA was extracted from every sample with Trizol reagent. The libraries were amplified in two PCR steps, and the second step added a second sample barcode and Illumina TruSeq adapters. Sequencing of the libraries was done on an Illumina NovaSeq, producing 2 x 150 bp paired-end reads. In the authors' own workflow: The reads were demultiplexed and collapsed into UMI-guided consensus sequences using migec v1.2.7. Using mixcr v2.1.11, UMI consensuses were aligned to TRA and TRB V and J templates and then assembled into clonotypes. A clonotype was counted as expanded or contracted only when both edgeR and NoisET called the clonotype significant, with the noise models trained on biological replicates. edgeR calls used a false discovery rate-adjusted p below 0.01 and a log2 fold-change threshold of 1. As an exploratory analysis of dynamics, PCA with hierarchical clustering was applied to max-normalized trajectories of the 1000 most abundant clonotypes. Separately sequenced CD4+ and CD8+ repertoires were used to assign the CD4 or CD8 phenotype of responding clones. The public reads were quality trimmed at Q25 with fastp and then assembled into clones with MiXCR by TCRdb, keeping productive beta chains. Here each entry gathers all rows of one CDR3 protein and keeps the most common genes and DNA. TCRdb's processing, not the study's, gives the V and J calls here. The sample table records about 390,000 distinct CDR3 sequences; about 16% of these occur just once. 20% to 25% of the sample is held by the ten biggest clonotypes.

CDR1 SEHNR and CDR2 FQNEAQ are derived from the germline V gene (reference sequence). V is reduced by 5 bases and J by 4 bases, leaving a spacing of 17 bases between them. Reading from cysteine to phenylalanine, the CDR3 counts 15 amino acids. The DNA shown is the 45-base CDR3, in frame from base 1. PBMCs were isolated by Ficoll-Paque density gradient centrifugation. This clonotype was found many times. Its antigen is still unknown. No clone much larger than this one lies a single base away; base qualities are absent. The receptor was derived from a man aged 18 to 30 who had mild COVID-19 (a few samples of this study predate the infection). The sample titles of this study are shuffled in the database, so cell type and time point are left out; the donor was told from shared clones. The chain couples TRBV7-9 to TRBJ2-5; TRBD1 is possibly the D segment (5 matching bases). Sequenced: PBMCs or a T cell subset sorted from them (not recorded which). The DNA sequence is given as TGTGCCAGCAGCCGTGGGGCAGACGGGCGAGAGACCCAGTACTTC. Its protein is CASSRGADGRETQYF.